This T cell receptor (beta chain) was identified during a study of ipilimumab plus nivolumab after autologous stem cell transplantation. Across the study: The DLBCL cohort had primary refractory and relapsed disease, with 18-month progression-free survival of around 88% and 27%. Study-wide findings and caveats: Authors suggest TCR repertoire, Treg phenotype and gut microbiota support further study.

The germline V gene encodes CDR1 MNHNY and CDR2 SVGAGI (reference sequence). V was trimmed by 4 bases and J by 0 bases, leaving 6 bases between them. The CDR3 contains 13 residues. The assay was immunoSEQ multiplex PCR, and TCRdb's table has in-frame clones only and misses some. The sample yields 15,000 to 20,000 clones, 80% to 90% seen once. Note on this clone: Its antigen is not known.

Starting 14 to 28 days after autologous transplant, ipilimumab 1 mg/kg was given. This TCR came from a male donor with diffuse large B-cell lymphoma. Here the sequenced sample was PBMCs, taken in a trial of ipilimumab plus nivolumab as post-transplant consolidation. J is TRBJ1-1 and V is TRBV6-6; D is unclear. The chain's CDR3 is CASSLSMNTEAFF. The CDR3 DNA follows: TGTGCCAGCAGTTTGAGTATGAACACTGAAGCTTTCTTT.